The T cell receptor (beta chain) described here comes from a study of T cell changes during pregnancy in multiple sclerosis. This CDR3 has 12 amino acids. V shed 2 bases and J shed 1 base, with 2 bases lying between them. From germline, CDR1 is SNHLY and CDR2 FYNNEI. The protocol was immunoSEQ multiplex PCR, while the TCRdb copy is restricted to in-frame clones and leaves out a portion. The table has about 20,000 clones, roughly nine tenths seen once. The source was CD8+ T cells from peripheral blood mononuclear cells, collected after pregnancy. The chain has TRBV2 and TRBJ1-1, with no clear D. The TCR originated in a female donor in good health, enrolled as a control in a pregnancy study. The CDR3 region has the DNA TGTGCCAGCAGTGAACAGAACACTGAAGCTTTCTTT. Its protein product is CASSEQNTEAFF.